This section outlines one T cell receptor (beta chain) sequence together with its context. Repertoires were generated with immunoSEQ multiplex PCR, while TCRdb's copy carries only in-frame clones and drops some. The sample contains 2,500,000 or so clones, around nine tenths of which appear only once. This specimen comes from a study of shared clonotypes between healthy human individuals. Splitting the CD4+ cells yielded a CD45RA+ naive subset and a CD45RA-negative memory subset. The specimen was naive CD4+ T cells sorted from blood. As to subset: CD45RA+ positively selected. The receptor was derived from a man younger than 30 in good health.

CDR3 protein: CASSEPEAREQFF. The CDR3 DNA reads TGTGCCAGCAGCGAACCAGAGGCGAGGGAGCAGTTCTTC. The rearrangement joins TRBV5-5 to TRBJ2-1; D is unresolved. Germline V gives CDR1 SGHKS, CDR2 YYEKEE (reference sequence). This CDR3 spans 13 amino acids. The V gene lost 4 bases and the J gene lost 10 bases, with 15 bases spanning the gap.